These 27 T cell receptor beta chains were sequenced from one sample in a study of OX40 agonist ivuxolimab in advanced cancers. Data came from immunoSEQ multiplex PCR; TCRdb stores just in-frame clones and leaves some out. The sample includes around 64,000 clones, roughly 87% of them seen just once. The specimen was CD4+ or CD8+ T cells sorted from blood, collected in a trial of the OX40 agonist ivuxolimab. Every receptor here comes from an adult with an advanced solid tumor such as melanoma, head and neck, liver or kidney cancer.

The chain combines TRBV11-2 with TRBJ1-6, with D possibly being TRBD1 (6 bases). This CDR3 is built from 17 residues. Germline V gene sequence: CDR1 SGHAT, CDR2 FQNNGV. V gave up 0 bases and J gave up 9 bases, with 18 bases separating them. The CDR3 DNA reads as TGTGCCAGCAGCTTAGATTTGGGCCAGGGGTGGCGTTCACCCCTCCACTTT. This encodes CASSLDLGQGWRSPLHF.

The chain has TRBV11-3 and TRBJ2-1; 8 positions agree with TRBD1. The CDR3 extends over 19 amino acids. V gave up 5 bases and J gave up 5 bases; unmatched junction bases: 20. Germline CDR1 SGHNT, CDR2 YENEEA. The CDR3: CASSKQHIPTGGRNNEQFF. The DNA of the CDR3 is TGTGCCAGCAGCAAACAGCACATCCCAACAGGGGGGCGGAACAATGAGCAGTTCTTC.

This clone was counted once. The chain has TRBV5-1 and TRBJ1-4; D remains unclear. There are 14 residues in the CDR3. Germline lookup yields CDR1 SGHRS and CDR2 YFSETQ. Between the trimmed V and J ends, which lost 0 bases and 0 bases, there was a span of 3 bases. The CDR3 is CASSLVATNEKLFF. The CDR3 DNA reads as TGCGCCAGCAGCTTGGTTGCAACTAATGAAAAACTGTTTTTT.

This clone was detected only a few times. The chain employs TRBV10-3 and TRBJ1-1; 9 nucleotides align to TRBD1. This CDR3 is 14 amino acids long. Germline lookup yields CDR1 ENHRY and CDR2 SYGVKD. J was trimmed by 5 bases and V by 4 bases; bases with no gene match: 5. The CDR3 nucleotides are TGTGCCATCAGTGCCCGGGACAGGGATACTGAAGCTTTCTTT. Protein product: CAISARDRDTEAFF.

The J gene is TRBJ2-1, the V gene TRBV19; 7 positions match TRBD2. V was pared by 2 bases and J by 3 bases, with 7 bases of the junction left unmatched. This CDR3 has 16 amino acids. Germline lookup yields CDR1 LNHDA and CDR2 SQIVND (reference sequence). This chain's CDR3 is CASSINPGTNYNEQFF. CDR3 nucleotide sequence: TGTGCCAGTAGTATAAATCCCGGGACTAACTACAATGAGCAGTTCTTC.

This chain uses TRBV6-6 with TRBJ1-2; the D is unclear. V was trimmed by 2 bases and J by 5 bases, leaving 6 bases between them. From germline, CDR1 is MNHNY and CDR2 SVGAGI (reference sequence). The CDR3 is made up of 12 amino acids. The CDR3 is CASSYMGYGYTF. The CDR3 DNA sequence: TGTGCCAGCAGTTACATGGGATATGGCTACACCTTC.

This clone appeared a few times. This sample also contains other DNA sequences that code for the same CDR3. The CDR3, as DNA: TGTGCCTGGAGTGGACAGGGGAATCAGCCCCAGCATTTT. Translating gives CAWSGQGNQPQHF. V gene TRBV30 combines with J gene TRBJ1-5; 8 bases line up with TRBD1. The V segment lost 1 base and the J segment 4 bases; nucleotides outside the gene matches: 0. CDR3 length: 13 amino acids. Germline lookup yields CDR1 GTSNPN and CDR2 SVGIG (reference sequence). Supplemented by reference TRBV30 and TRBJ1-5, the full variable domain reads SQTIHQWPATLVQPVGSPLSLECTVEGTSNPNLYWYRQAAGRGLQLLFYSVGIGQISSEVPQNLSASRPQDRQFILSSKKLLLSDSGFYLCAWSGQGNQPQHFGDGTRLSIL.

The V call is TRBV9, the J call TRBJ2-2, with TRBD1 matching 7 bases. CDR1 is SGDLS, CDR2 YYNGEE, per germline. V was pared by 2 bases and J by 5 bases, with 6 bases of the junction left unmatched. The CDR3 loop spans 15 amino acids. The CDR3 loop reads CASSVGTVVTGELFF. The DNA of the CDR3 is TGTGCCAGCAGCGTTGGGACAGTGGTAACCGGGGAGCTGTTTTTT.

The chain joins TRBV5-1 to TRBJ2-7, with TRBD1 identical over 9 bases. Germline CDR1 is SGHRS and CDR2 is YFSETQ. The CDR3 has 16 residues. J lost 2 bases, V lost 4 bases, and 10 bases had no gene match. The CDR3 protein is CASSLHRTGGAYEQYF. The DNA for the CDR3 is TGCGCCAGCAGCCTTCACCGAACAGGGGGCGCCTACGAGCAGTACTTC.

V gene TRBV9 combines with J gene TRBJ2-5; 13 nucleotides agree with TRBD2. CDR3 length: 17 residues. Germline V gives CDR1 SGDLS, CDR2 YYNGEE. Trimming cost V 4 bases and J 2 bases; bases outside gene matches: 8. The CDR3 sequence: CASSPARTSGRQETQYF. CDR3 coding DNA: TGTGCCAGCAGCCCAGCCCGGACTAGCGGGAGACAAGAGACCCAGTACTTC.

The chain uses TRBV10-3 and TRBJ1-3; D is undetermined. V was clipped by 3 bases and J by 0 bases, with 9 bases between them. Germline V gives CDR1 ENHRY, CDR2 SYGVKD. This CDR3 has 15 residues. As DNA, the CDR3 is TGTGCCATCAGTGATTCAGGCGTCTCTGGAAACACCATATATTTT. Translating gives CAISDSGVSGNTIYF.

J is TRBJ2-7 and V is TRBV5-6, with D tentatively TRBD1 (5 bases). The CDR3 sequence is 14 residues long. Trimming took 1 base from V and 4 from J, leaving 12 bases between them. Per the germline V gene, CDR1 is SGHDT and CDR2 is YYEEEE. The CDR3 DNA follows: TGTGCCAGCAGCTTGCTTGGTCAGGGTTACGAGCAGTACTTC. Protein product: CASSLLGQGYEQYF.

The J gene is TRBJ2-3, the V gene TRBV9; TRBD1 or TRBD2 may be the D gene (5 bases each). The V and J ends lost 3 bases and 2 bases respectively, with 10 bases between them. The CDR3 sequence is 14 residues long. Germline CDR1 is SGDLS and CDR2 is YYNGEE. CDR3 protein: CASSERGDTDTQYF. CDR3 nucleotides: TGTGCCAGCAGCGAAAGGGGAGACACAGATACGCAGTATTTT.

The chain is built from TRBV5-4 and TRBJ2-5, with D perhaps TRBD1 or TRBD2 (6 bases each). The CDR3 covers 13 residues. Trimming left V 5 bases short and J 2 bases short, with 10 bases between. Germline V CDR1 and CDR2: SGHNT, YYREEE (reference sequence). This CDR3 reads CASSLGGQETQYF. Here the CDR3 DNA reads TGTGCCAGCAGTTTAGGGGGGCAAGAGACCCAGTACTTC.

The J gene is TRBJ2-2, the V gene TRBV4-2; 15 bases align to TRBD2. Germline lookup yields CDR1 LGHNA and CDR2 YNFKEQ. Trimming cost V 4 bases and J 3 bases; bases outside gene matches: 0. The CDR3 has 16 amino acids. The CDR3 sequence is CASSRTSGGDTGELFF. The CDR3 coding sequence is TGTGCCAGCAGCCGGACTAGCGGGGGGGACACCGGGGAGCTGTTTTTT.

This chain joins TRBV7-8 and TRBJ2-5, with a tentative D call TRBD2 (6 bases). Trimming took off 5 bases at V and 3 bases at J, with 16 bases between the two ends. Germline CDR1 and CDR2: SGHVS and FQNEAQ. The CDR3 loop spans 15 amino acids. CDR3 nucleotide sequence: TGTGCCAGCAGCCCCTCCGAACTAGCAGAAGAGACCCAGTACTTC. Translating gives CASSPSELAEETQYF.

This sequence joins TRBV27 and TRBJ2-3; possible D gene TRBD2, 6 bases. CDR3 size: 13 residues. The ends were cut back, 6 bases at V and 2 bases at J, with 9 bases in the middle. Germline loops: CDR1 MNHEY, CDR2 SMNVEV (reference sequence). The DNA of the CDR3 is TGTGCCAGCAGGACTAGAAACACAGATACGCAGTATTTT. Residues: CASRTRNTDTQYF.

This rearrangement joins TRBV18 to TRBJ1-1; no firm D call. The CDR3 covers 14 residues. The V gene lost 6 bases and the J gene lost 3 bases, with 14 bases spanning the gap. Germline V gene data show CDR1 as KGHSH and CDR2 as LQKENI. This CDR3 reads CASSGRASDTEAFF. In nucleotides, the CDR3 is TGTGCCAGCTCCGGACGGGCGTCTGACACTGAAGCTTTCTTT.

This chain links TRBV19 with TRBJ1-2; D uncertain. Germline V gene lookup returns CDR1 LNHDA and CDR2 SQIVND (reference sequence). V lost 5 bases to trimming and J lost 3 bases, with 7 bases between them. The CDR3 has 12 amino acids. CDR3 region: CASSAGDYGYTF. CDR3 bases: TGTGCCAGTAGTGCGGGCGACTATGGCTACACCTTC.

This rearrangement joins TRBV7-8 to TRBJ1-1; D is unresolved. Trimming removed 2 bases at V and 5 bases at J, with 12 bases between. The CDR3 runs to 14 residues. Germline lookup yields CDR1 SGHVS and CDR2 FQNEAQ. CDR3: CASSLSVVGTEAFF. The CDR3 nucleotides are TGTGCCAGCAGCTTAAGTGTGGTCGGAACTGAAGCTTTCTTT. Full variable domain (outside the CDR3, taken from reference TRBV7-8 and TRBJ1-1): GAGVSQSPRYKVAKRGQDVALRCDPISGHVSLFWYQQALGQGPEFLTYFQNEAQLDKSGLPSDRFFAERPEGSVSTLKIQRTQQEDSAVYLCASSLSVVGTEAFFGQGTRLTVV.

This chain connects TRBV20-1 to TRBJ2-1, with TRBD1 identical over 7 bases. V shed 1 base, J shed 10 bases, and the junction held 1 base outside the gene matches. Germline CDR1 DFQATT, CDR2 SNEGSKA (reference sequence). There are 11 residues in the CDR3. The CDR3 here is CSARVTGEQFF. CDR3 DNA sequence: TGCAGTGCTAGAGTGACAGGGGAGCAGTTCTTC.

This chain links TRBV6-5 with TRBJ2-7; maybe TRBD1 (5 bases). The germline V and J ends were trimmed by 7 bases and 6 bases, with 19 bases remaining between them. The germline CDR1 and CDR2 sequences are MNHEY and SVGAGI. This CDR3 is 14 amino acids long. CDR3 in DNA: TGTGCCAGCACCTGGGCAGGGAACCGTTTCGAGCAGTACTTC. As protein: CASTWAGNRFEQYF.

This chain uses TRBV2 with TRBJ2-1, with D tentatively TRBD1 (5 bases). The CDR3 extends over 12 amino acids. V dropped 4 bases and J dropped 9 bases, with 10 bases sitting between them. Germline V lookup: CDR1 SNHLY, CDR2 FYNNEI. CDR3 residues: CASSADISEQFF. The CDR3 DNA reads TGTGCCAGCAGTGCGGACATTAGTGAGCAGTTCTTC.

This clone was seen a handful of times. The V gene is TRBV18, the J gene TRBJ2-7; weak D call: TRBD1 (6 bases). Per the germline V gene, CDR1 is KGHSH and CDR2 is LQKENI. V was shortened by 3 bases and J by 2 bases, with 8 bases between the two germline ends. The CDR3 spans 13 residues. CDR3 region: CASSPGQPYEQYF. CDR3 nucleotides: TGTGCCAGCTCACCCGGACAGCCCTACGAGCAGTACTTC.

This clone was found a few times. The genes are TRBV7-2 and TRBJ1-1; unclear D gene. V gave up 5 bases and J gave up 3 bases, with 10 bases separating them. The germline CDR1 and CDR2 sequences are SGHTA and FQGNSA. The CDR3 sequence is 13 residues long. The CDR3 here is CASSSQAYTEAFF. The DNA of the CDR3 is TGTGCCAGCAGCAGCCAGGCTTACACTGAAGCTTTCTTT.

The CDR3 region has the DNA TGTGCCAGCAGCATAGGACTAGCGGGAAGGGGGGAGACCCAGTACTTC. It is translated as CASSIGLAGRGETQYF. The chain combines TRBV5-4 with TRBJ2-5; TRBD2 aligns across 12 bases. CDR1 and CDR2 (germline): SGHNT, YYREEE (reference sequence). J lost 5 bases, V lost 4 bases, and 9 bases had no gene match. This CDR3 is built from 16 residues.

The chain recombines TRBV5-6 with TRBJ1-4; no firm D call. CDR1 and CDR2 (germline): SGHDT, YYEEEE. CDR3 size: 15 residues. Trimming removed 2 bases from V and 0 bases from J, with 8 bases in between. CDR3 nucleotides: TGTGCCAGCAGCTTCGACTCGACAACTAATGAAAAACTGTTTTTT. Translated: CASSFDSTTNEKLFF.